These T cell receptor beta chains were read from a single sample in a study of T-cell reconstitution after alpha-beta-depleted transplantation in children. TCRdb ran MiXCR on the PCR reads and lists one entry per CDR3 protein. The sample shows about 1,000,000 distinct CDR3 sequences, about 29% of them seen only once. The sequenced sample was PBMCs, mostly from graft donor cells, obtained 360 days after TCRalphabeta/CD19-depleted stem cell transplant. The receptor set was obtained from a boy in the first two years of life who had a stem cell transplant for SCID, so the T cells may come from the graft donor. Each CDR3 is given with its conserved first and last residue. A D gene is named only where the DNA matches it firmly. The size of a clone is reported for some rows only, either as once, few or many, or as a class for expanded clones.

few	TRBV2	-	TRBJ2-7	TGTGCCAGCAGTGTGGGGACATATAGAGCGTACGAGCAGTACTTC	CASSVGTYRAYEQYF
once	TRBV6-2/TRBV6-3	TRBD2	TRBJ2-1	TGTGCCAGCAGTTCGGCGACTAGCGGGGGTTGGGACTACAATGAGCAGTTCTTC	CASSSATSGGWDYNEQFF
-	TRBV2	-	TRBJ2-7	TGTGCCAGCAGTAGGATGGACGCGGCCTACGAGCAGTACTTC	CASSRMDAAYEQYF
-	TRBV5-1	-	TRBJ2-5	TGCGCCAGCAGCTTGGATCTGAGAGCGGAGACCCAGTACTTC	CASSLDLRAETQYF
-	TRBV6-1	TRBD1	TRBJ2-5	TGTGCCAGCAGTGATTACAGGGGAAGGGAGACCCAGTACTTC	CASSDYRGRETQYF
few	TRBV12-3/TRBV12-4	TRBD1	TRBJ2-5	TGTGCCAGCAGGTCGGCAGGGGGAGAGACCCAGTACTTC	CASRSAGGETQYF
-	TRBV28	-	TRBJ1-1	TGTGCCAGCAGCAATCACAGGGAAGGGGCTAACACTGAAGCTTTCTTT	CASSNHREGANTEAFF
-	TRBV6-5	-	TRBJ2-1	TGTGCCAGCAGTTGGGCCCTAGGGGGTTCCTACAATGAGCAGTTCTTC	CASSWALGGSYNEQFF
few	TRBV27	TRBD1	TRBJ1-2	TGTGCCAGCAGTTACGCAGGGGGCTATGGCTACACCTTC	CASSYAGGYGYTF
-	TRBV5-1	-	TRBJ2-7	TGCGCCAGCAGCTTCGAAGGGGCGGGGGCTGTCTACGAGCAGTACTTC	CASSFEGAGAVYEQYF
few	TRBV20-1	-	TRBJ2-5	TGCAGTGCTAGAGTGGATAGCAAGGAGACCCAGTACTTC	CSARVDSKETQYF
few	TRBV2	TRBD2	TRBJ2-1	TGTGCCCAGCGGTTCGGGGGGGTCTCCTACAATGAGCAGTTCTTC	CAQRFGGVSYNEQFF
few	TRBV5-1	-	TRBJ2-1	TGCGCCAGCAGCTTGGTGGCATCAGCGGGTCACAATGAGCAGTTCTTC	CASSLVASAGHNEQFF
-	TRBV4-2	-	TRBJ2-3	TGTGCCAGCAGCCAAGATCTGGGGGGCACAGATACGCAGTATTTT	CASSQDLGGTDTQYF
-	TRBV4-1	TRBD1	TRBJ1-5	TGCGCCAGCAGCCAGGCGGGGACAGGGCAAAATCAGCCCCAGCATTTT	CASSQAGTGQNQPQHF
-	TRBV7-6	-	TRBJ2-7	TGTGCCAGCAGCCCATCAGGGACCACGGTTTACGAGCAGTACTTC	CASSPSGTTVYEQYF
many	TRBV20-1	-	TRBJ2-1	TGCAGTGCTAGAGGAGTGGGGGGCTACAATGAGCAGTTCTTC	CSARGVGGYNEQFF
-	TRBV4-1	-	TRBJ2-3	TGCGCCAGCAGCCAAGATAGAAGTGCGGGGACAGCAGATACGCAGTATTTT	CASSQDRSAGTADTQYF
-	TRBV12-3/TRBV12-4	-	TRBJ1-1	TGTGCCAGCAGCCCAGGGGAAGCTTTCTTT	CASSPGEAFF
-	TRBV4-2	-	TRBJ2-7	TGTGCCAGCAGCCAAGTCCCGTCCCCGGAGGGCTACGAGCAGTACTTC	CASSQVPSPEGYEQYF
-	TRBV15	TRBD1	TRBJ1-2	TGTGCCTCCGGACAGGGGGCTAAGAACTATGGCTACACCTTC	CASGQGAKNYGYTF
-	TRBV29-1	-	TRBJ2-7	TGCAGCGTTAGGACGCGGATGACCTACGAGCAGTACTTC	CSVRTRMTYEQYF
-	TRBV27	-	TRBJ2-4	TGTGCCACTCGGGACAATCAGTACATTCAGTACTTC	CATRDNQYIQYF
-	TRBV7-2	TRBD2	TRBJ2-3	TGTGCCAGCAGCTTAGTAGCGGGGGGTCCAGATACGCAGTATTTT	CASSLVAGGPDTQYF
few	TRBV27	-	TRBJ1-1	TGTGCCAGCAGCCGATCGAGTTCCATTAGGACTGAAGCTTTCTTT	CASSRSSSIRTEAFF
once	TRBV4-2	TRBD1	TRBJ2-7	TGTGCCAGCAGCCAAGAGTGGACAGGCCTCTCCTACGAGCAGTACTTC	CASSQEWTGLSYEQYF
few	TRBV7-9	-	TRBJ1-3	TGTGCCAGCAGCTTAAAAGGCAGCTCTGGAAACACCATATATTTT	CASSLKGSSGNTIYF
-	TRBV6-1	TRBD1	TRBJ2-6	TGTGCCACTCGACAGGGCTCCTCTGGGGCCAACGTCCTGACTTTC	CATRQGSSGANVLTF
once	TRBV20-1	TRBD1	TRBJ2-7	TGCAGTGCTAGAGACGGGACAGACTACTACGAGCAGTACTTC	CSARDGTDYYEQYF
few	TRBV4-3	-	TRBJ2-1	TGCGCCAGCAGCCAAGACCTGGGCATCAATGAGCAGTTCTTC	CASSQDLGINEQFF
-	TRBV12-3/TRBV12-4	-	TRBJ2-3	TGTGCCAGCAGTTTAAGCCTAGCCCTAAGCACAGATACGCAGTATTTT	CASSLSLALSTDTQYF
few	TRBV12-3/TRBV12-4	-	TRBJ2-5	TGTGCCAGCAGTTTAGGGACAGCTTCTCAAGAGACCCAGTACTTC	CASSLGTASQETQYF
-	TRBV29-1	-	TRBJ2-5	TGCAGCGTTGCTTGGACGGGAGAGACCCAGTACTTC	CSVAWTGETQYF